This is a list of T cell receptor beta chains from one sample in a study of OX40 agonist ivuxolimab in advanced cancers. Assay: immunoSEQ multiplex PCR; the TCRdb copy retains only in-frame clones and omits some. The sample holds tens of thousands of clones; about 88% are singletons and the top ten take around 12%. The specimen comprised CD4+ or CD8+ T cells sorted from blood, sampled in a trial of the OX40 agonist ivuxolimab. Receptors originate from an adult with an advanced solid tumor such as melanoma, head and neck, liver or kidney cancer. Both conserved end residues are part of each CDR3. Fields, in order: D gene, V gene, clone size, J gene, CDR3 DNA, CDR3 protein. The D gene is left open where the match is weak. Not all rows give a size; the values are once, few, many and, for expanded clones, a class.

>NA|TRBV27|NA|TRBJ1-1
TGTGCCAGCAGTTGGGGGCCGAACACTGAAGCTTTCTTT
CASSWGPNTEAFF
>NA|TRBV5-1|NA|TRBJ2-7
TGCGCCAGCAGCTTGGCAAGTGATCCCTACGAGCAGTACTTC
CASSLASDPYEQYF
>NA|TRBV10-1|NA|TRBJ2-1
TGCGCCAGCAGGAGGGCCGAGGGGTATGAGCAGTTCTTC
CASRRAEGYEQFF
>NA|TRBV5-1|NA|TRBJ2-3
TGCGCCAGCAGCCCCGGGTCGGGCGATACGCAGTATTTT
CASSPGSGDTQYF
>NA|TRBV5-4|once|TRBJ2-7
TGTGCCAGCAGCGTTGGAACGGGGGCCTACGAGCAGTACTTC
CASSVGTGAYEQYF
>NA|TRBV28|NA|TRBJ2-7
TGTGCCAGCAGTGGGTTGACTAGTTACGAGCAGTACTTC
CASSGLTSYEQYF
>NA|TRBV10-2|NA|TRBJ2-7
TGCGCCAGCAGTCCCCATCCCGTGGACGGGTACGAGCAGTACTTC
CASSPHPVDGYEQYF
>NA|TRBV2|few|TRBJ1-1
TGTGCCAGCAGCCATACGGCGTACCCTGAAGCTTTCTTT
CASSHTAYPEAFF
>NA|TRBV5-1|NA|TRBJ2-3
TGCGCCAGCAGCCGGAAACCTCTGGGGACAGATACGCAGTATTTT
CASSRKPLGTDTQYF
>NA|TRBV19|few|TRBJ2-3
TGTGCCAGTAGACACGACCTTAGCACAGATACGCAGTATTTT
CASRHDLSTDTQYF
>NA|TRBV14|once|TRBJ2-7
TGTGCCAGCAGCCAAGACCCGGGTCCCTACGAGCAGTACTTC
CASSQDPGPYEQYF
>NA|TRBV7-9|NA|TRBJ1-4
TGTGCCAGCAGCTTAGTTACAAGACCCGGGATACCTAATGAAAAACTGTTTTTT
CASSLVTRPGIPNEKLFF
>NA|TRBV9|NA|TRBJ1-1
TGTGCCAGCAGCCAGTCGGGTGCGAACACTGAAGCTTTCTTT
CASSQSGANTEAFF
>NA|TRBV27|NA|TRBJ2-1
TGTGCCAGCAGTTTAGGAGGGAACAACAATGAGCAGTTCTTC
CASSLGGNNNEQFF
>NA|TRBV19|NA|TRBJ1-1
TGTGCCAGTATTATAAGTGGGCAGGGTCCCACTGAAGCTTTCTTT
CASIISGQGPTEAFF
>NA|TRBV6-1|NA|TRBJ1-2
TGTGCCAGCAGTGAACGGATCGGGACACTTCCTAACTATGGCTACACCTTC
CASSERIGTLPNYGYTF
>TRBD2|TRBV6-5|NA|TRBJ2-7
TGTGCCAGCAGTTACGGGAGCGGGAGGCAGTACTTC
CASSYGSGRQYF
>TRBD1|TRBV2|NA|TRBJ1-5
TGTGCCAGCAGGGAGGGAGGGGGCGGCAATCAGCCCCAGCATTTT
CASREGGGGNQPQHF
>NA|TRBV27|NA|TRBJ1-6
TGTGCCAGCAGTTTGCCCAGGGTGAAGAATTCACCCCTCCACTTT
CASSLPRVKNSPLHF
>TRBD1|TRBV6-1|NA|TRBJ2-7
TGTGCCAGCAGTGCAAGATTTACAGGGGGCGCAGGAACCTACGAGCAGTACTTC
CASSARFTGGAGTYEQYF
>TRBD1|TRBV2|NA|TRBJ1-2
TGTGCCAGCCCAAAAGACAGGGGGCGCAGCTATGGCTACACCTTC
CASPKDRGRSYGYTF